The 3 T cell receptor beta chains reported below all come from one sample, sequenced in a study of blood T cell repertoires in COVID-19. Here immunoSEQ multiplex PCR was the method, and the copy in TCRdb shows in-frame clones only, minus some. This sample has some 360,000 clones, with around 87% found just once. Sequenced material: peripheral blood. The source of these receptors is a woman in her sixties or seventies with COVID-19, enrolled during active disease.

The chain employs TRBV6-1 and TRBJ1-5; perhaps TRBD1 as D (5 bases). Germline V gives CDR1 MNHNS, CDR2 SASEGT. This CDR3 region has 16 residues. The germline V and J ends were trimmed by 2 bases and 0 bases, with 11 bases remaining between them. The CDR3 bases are TGTGCCAGCAGTGAAATTTGGGGGGTTAGCAATCAGCCCCAGCATTTT. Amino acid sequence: CASSEIWGVSNQPQHF.

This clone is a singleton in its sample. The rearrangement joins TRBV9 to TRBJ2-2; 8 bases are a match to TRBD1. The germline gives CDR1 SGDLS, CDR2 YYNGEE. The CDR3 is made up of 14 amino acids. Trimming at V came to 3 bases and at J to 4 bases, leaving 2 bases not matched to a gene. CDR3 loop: CASSAGGSTGELFF. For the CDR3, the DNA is TGTGCCAGCAGCGCAGGGGGCAGCACCGGGGAGCTGTTTTTT.

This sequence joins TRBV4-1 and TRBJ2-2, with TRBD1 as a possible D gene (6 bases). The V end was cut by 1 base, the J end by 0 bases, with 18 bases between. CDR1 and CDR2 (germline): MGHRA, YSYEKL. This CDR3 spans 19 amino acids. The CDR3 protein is CASSQGLSRTGTNTGELFF. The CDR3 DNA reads TGCGCCAGCAGCCAAGGCCTCAGTCGCACAGGGACGAACACCGGGGAGCTGTTTTTT.